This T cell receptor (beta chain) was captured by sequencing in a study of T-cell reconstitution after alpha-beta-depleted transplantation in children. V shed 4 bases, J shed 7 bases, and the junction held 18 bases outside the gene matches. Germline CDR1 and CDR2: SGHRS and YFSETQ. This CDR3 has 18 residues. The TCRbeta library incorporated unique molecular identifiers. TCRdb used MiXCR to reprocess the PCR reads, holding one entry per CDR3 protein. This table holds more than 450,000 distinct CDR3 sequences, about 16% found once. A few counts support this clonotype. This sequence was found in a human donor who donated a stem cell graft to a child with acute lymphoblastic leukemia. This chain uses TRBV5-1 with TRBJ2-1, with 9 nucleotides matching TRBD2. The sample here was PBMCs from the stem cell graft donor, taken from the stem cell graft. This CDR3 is CASSPRRLTAGGPNEQFF. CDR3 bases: TGCGCCAGCAGCCCCCGTCGCCTAACGGCGGGAGGGCCGAATGAGCAGTTCTTC. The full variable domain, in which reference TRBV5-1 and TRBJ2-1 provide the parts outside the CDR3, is KAGVTQTPRYLIKTRGQQVTLSCSPISGHRSVSWYQQTPGQGLQFLFEYFSETQRNKGNFPGRFSGRQFSNSRSEMNVSTLELGDSALYLCASSPRRLTAGGPNEQFFGPGTRLTVL.